The T cell receptor (beta chain) under discussion was sequenced for a study of shared clonotypes between healthy human individuals. General study points: Naive subsets typically showed greater estimated richness than memory subsets.

For this clone: Its antigen is as yet unknown. At the DNA level, this CDR3 is encoded by other sequences in the same sample as well.

The germline gives CDR1 SGHRS, CDR2 YFSETQ. The length of the CDR3 is 13 residues. The V gene lost 2 bases and the J gene lost 4 bases, with 7 bases spanning the gap. The repertoire was sequenced with immunoSEQ multiplex PCR; TCRdb's copy has only in-frame clones and lacks some. This table has about 2.3 million clones, 85% to 95% appearing once. The sequenced sample was naive CD4+ T cells from PBMCs. Indicated subset: CD45RA+ positively selected. This sequence joins TRBV5-1 and TRBJ1-5, with D unresolved. This clonotype originated in a man younger than 35 in good health. Some clones in this sample may be carry-over from other donors' samples. This CDR3 is CASSFTVNQPQHF. For the CDR3, the DNA is TGCGCCAGCAGCTTCACAGTAAATCAGCCCCAGCATTTT.